These T cell receptor beta chains were read from a single sample in a study of PD-1 blockade in classical Hodgkin lymphoma. Produced via immunoSEQ multiplex PCR; TCRdb's table is partial and in-frame only. The table lists under 20,000 clones, 70% of them singletons. The sample consisted of CD4+ T cells from blood, taken before the fourth cycle of nivolumab. The origin of the receptors is a human donor with classical Hodgkin lymphoma. Both conserved end residues are part of each CDR3. Fields, in order: V gene, D gene, clone size, J gene, CDR3 length, CDR3 DNA, CDR3 protein. D genes are given only for firm matches. Where a row states a size, it is once, few, many or the class of an expanded clone; other rows omit it.

>TRBV6-5|TRBD2|NA|TRBJ2-1|15
TGTGCCAGCAGCTCGGGACTAGCGGGAGTAAATGAGCAGTTCTTC
CASSSGLAGVNEQFF
>TRBV4-3|TRBD2|NA|TRBJ2-1|17
TGCGCCAGCAGCCAGGGGGCTGGGCTAGCGGGAGGTGGTGAGCAGTTCTTC
CASSQGAGLAGGGEQFF
>TRBV7-2|NA|NA|TRBJ1-4|13
TGTGCCAGCAGCTTAGTCTCCGGGACTGAAAAGTTTTTT
CASSLVSGTEKFF
>TRBV28|NA|NA|TRBJ1-3|14
TGTGCCAGCAGTTTTCCCCCAGAAGGAAACACCATATATTTT
CASSFPPEGNTIYF
>TRBV5-5|TRBD1|NA|TRBJ1-6|16
TGTGCCAGCAGCCGGGACAGGGGGTCCTATAATTCACCCCTCCACTTT
CASSRDRGSYNSPLHF
>TRBV19|NA|few|TRBJ1-3|15
TGTGCCAGTAGTGCCGCCGGAATTATGGGAAACACCATATATTTT
CASSAAGIMGNTIYF
>TRBV7-2|NA|NA|TRBJ1-5|12
TGTGCCAGCAGCGTCTACCCGGAGCCCCAGCATTTT
CASSVYPEPQHF
>TRBV5-1|TRBD1|once|TRBJ1-4|15
TGCGCCAGCAGCTTGGATGGGACAGGGAATGAAAAACTGTTTTTT
CASSLDGTGNEKLFF
>TRBV5-4|NA|NA|TRBJ2-1|15
TGTGCCAGCAGCAGGGACACTAGCTCCTACAATGAGCAGTTCTTC
CASSRDTSSYNEQFF
>TRBV5-6|TRBD2|once|TRBJ2-1|19
TGTGCCAGCAGCGCTATGGGTCTAGCGGGAGTTCCTAGGTACAATGAGCAGTTCTTC
CASSAMGLAGVPRYNEQFF
>TRBV7-3|NA|NA|TRBJ2-6|13
TGTGCCAGCAGCATGTCTGGGGCCAACGTCCTGACTTTC
CASSMSGANVLTF
>TRBV28|NA|few|TRBJ1-5|12
TGTGCCAGCAAAAGGACAGCCCAGCCCCAGCATTTT
CASKRTAQPQHF
>TRBV5-4|TRBD1|NA|TRBJ1-2|13
TGTGCCAGCAGCCATAGACAGGGCCATGGCTACACCTTC
CASSHRQGHGYTF
>TRBV5-1|TRBD2|few|TRBJ2-1|16
TGCGCCAGCAGCGTTACAACTAGCGGACTCTACAATGAGCAGTTCTTC
CASSVTTSGLYNEQFF
>TRBV4-2|NA|NA|TRBJ1-1|16
TGTGCCAGCAGCCAAGATCCCTCCTTAGGGTACGCTGAAGCTTTCTTT
CASSQDPSLGYAEAFF
>TRBV18|NA|NA|TRBJ1-2|13
TGTGCCAGCTCACCTTCCACAGTCTATGGCTACACCTTC
CASSPSTVYGYTF
>TRBV7-8|NA|few|TRBJ2-7|11
TGTGCCAGCAGGCACTCCTACGAGCAGTACTTC
CASRHSYEQYF
>TRBV27|TRBD2|NA|TRBJ2-7|15
TGTGCCAGCAGTTTCCTGACTAGCGGGCCCTACGAGCAGTACTTC
CASSFLTSGPYEQYF
>TRBV7-9|TRBD1|NA|TRBJ2-5|16
TGTGCCAGCAGTATTGGGGGACAGGGGACTTTGGAGACCCAGTACTTC
CASSIGGQGTLETQYF
>TRBV6-1|NA|NA|TRBJ1-6|15
TGTGCCAGCAGTGCAGGGGTCTTGTATAATTCACCCCTCCACTTT
CASSAGVLYNSPLHF
>TRBV5-1|NA|NA|TRBJ2-5|15
TGCGCCAGCAGCCGTAACCCCGGAGTCTTAGAGACCCAGTACTTC
CASSRNPGVLETQYF
>TRBV19|NA|few|TRBJ1-5|15
TGTGCCAGTAGTACTGGTGACAGGCCTACGGAGCCCCAGCATTTT
CASSTGDRPTEPQHF
>TRBV21-1|NA|NA|TRBJ1-6|17
TGTGCCAGCAGCAGACGACAAGGGATTGGGTATAATTCACCCCTCCACTTT
CASSRRQGIGYNSPLHF
>TRBV7-3|TRBD1|NA|TRBJ2-7|13
TGTGCCAGCAGCGAACAGGGGGCAAAGGTGCAGTACTTC
CASSEQGAKVQYF
>TRBV5-4|TRBD1|NA|TRBJ1-2|14
TGTGCCAGCAGCTTGGGACAGGGGGCCCGGGGCTACACCTTC
CASSLGQGARGYTF
>TRBV27|NA|NA|TRBJ1-1|14
TGTGCCAGCAGTCACCGGGAAAGGAACACTGAAGCTTTCTTT
CASSHRERNTEAFF
>TRBV5-6|NA|NA|TRBJ2-7|15
TGTGCCAGCAGCTTGGGTCTCGCTACTCACTACGAGCAGTACTTC
CASSLGLATHYEQYF
>TRBV18|TRBD2|NA|TRBJ2-7|18
TGTGCCAGCTCTATCCGAAAAGCGTCGTCCGCGGGGGGCTACGAGCAGTACTTC
CASSIRKASSAGGYEQYF
>TRBV25-1|TRBD2|NA|TRBJ2-5|15
TGTGCCAGCAGTGAATATGGTAGCGGGGGAGAGACCCAGTACTTC
CASSEYGSGGETQYF
>TRBV2|NA|few|TRBJ2-4|15
TGTGCCAGCAGTGACAACAGACTAGCCAAAAACATTCAGTACTTC
CASSDNRLAKNIQYF
>TRBV19|NA|NA|TRBJ2-2|14
TGTGCCAGTAGGAGGATCGCGAACACCGGGGAGCTGTTTTTT
CASRRIANTGELFF
>TRBV18|NA|NA|TRBJ2-3|13
TGTGCCAGCTCACCACGAGTTGAAGATACGCAGTATTTT
CASSPRVEDTQYF
>TRBV18|NA|NA|TRBJ2-1|17
TGTGCCAGCTCACCAACTAACGACCAACTAATTTTCAATGAGCAGTTCTTC
CASSPTNDQLIFNEQFF
>TRBV19|NA|NA|TRBJ2-6|19
TGTGCCAGTAGTATAGATCTAGTGACAGAACCGCGCGGGGCCAACGTCCTGACTTTC
CASSIDLVTEPRGANVLTF
>TRBV7-9|NA|NA|TRBJ2-7|14
TGTGCCAGCAGCTTCCAGGCAATCCCCTACGAGCAGTACTTC
CASSFQAIPYEQYF
>TRBV19|TRBD1|few|TRBJ1-1|12
TGTGCCAGTAGTAACGACAGGGTGAGAGCTTTCTTT
CASSNDRVRAFF
>TRBV4-3|NA|NA|TRBJ1-5|12
TGCGCCAGCAGCTATAAAAGTTCTACCCAGCATTTT
CASSYKSSTQHF
>TRBV9|NA|NA|TRBJ2-1|18
TGTGCCAGCAGCGTAGGCCTCCCCGGCGGAGGCTCCTACAATGAGCAGTTCTTC
CASSVGLPGGGSYNEQFF
>TRBV18|TRBD1|NA|TRBJ2-1|16
TGTGCCAGCTCACCGATGACAGGGGTCTTTGGCAATGAGCAGTTCTTC
CASSPMTGVFGNEQFF
>TRBV9|NA|NA|TRBJ2-7|15
TGTGCCAGCAGCGTAGAGGCAGGGCATACATACGAGCAGTACTTC
CASSVEAGHTYEQYF